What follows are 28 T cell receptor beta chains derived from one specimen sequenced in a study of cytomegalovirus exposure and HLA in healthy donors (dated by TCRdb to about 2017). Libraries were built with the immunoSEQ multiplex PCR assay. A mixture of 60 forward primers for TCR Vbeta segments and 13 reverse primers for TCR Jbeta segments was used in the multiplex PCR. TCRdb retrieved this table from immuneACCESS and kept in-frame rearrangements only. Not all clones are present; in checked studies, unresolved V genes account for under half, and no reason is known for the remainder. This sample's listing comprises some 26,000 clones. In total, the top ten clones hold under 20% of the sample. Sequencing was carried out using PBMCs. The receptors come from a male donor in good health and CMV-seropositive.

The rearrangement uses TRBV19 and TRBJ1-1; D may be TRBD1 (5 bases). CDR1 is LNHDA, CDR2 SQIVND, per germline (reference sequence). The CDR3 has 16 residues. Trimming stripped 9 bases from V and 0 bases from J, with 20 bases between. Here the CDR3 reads CASSLGPLLLNTEAFF. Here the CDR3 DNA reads TGTGCCAGCTCCCTGGGGCCGCTCCTGTTGAACACTGAAGCTTTCTTT.

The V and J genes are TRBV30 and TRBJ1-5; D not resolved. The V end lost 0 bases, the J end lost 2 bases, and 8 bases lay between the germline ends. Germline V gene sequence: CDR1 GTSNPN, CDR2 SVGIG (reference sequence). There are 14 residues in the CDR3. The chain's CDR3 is CAWSVGGGNQPQHF. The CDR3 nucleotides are TGTGCCTGGAGTGTCGGTGGAGGCAATCAGCCCCAGCATTTT.

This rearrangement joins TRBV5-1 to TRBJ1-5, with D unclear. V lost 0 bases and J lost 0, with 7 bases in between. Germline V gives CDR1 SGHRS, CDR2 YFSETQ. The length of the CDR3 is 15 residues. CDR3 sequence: CASSLDSTSNQPQHF. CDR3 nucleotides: TGCGCCAGCAGCTTGGACAGTACTAGCAATCAGCCCCAGCATTTT.

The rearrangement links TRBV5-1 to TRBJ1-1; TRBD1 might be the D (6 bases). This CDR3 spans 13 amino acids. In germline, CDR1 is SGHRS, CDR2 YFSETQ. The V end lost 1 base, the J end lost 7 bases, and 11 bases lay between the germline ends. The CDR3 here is CASSLSGAVEAFF. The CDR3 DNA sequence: TGCGCCAGCAGCTTGTCAGGGGCCGTTGAAGCTTTCTTT. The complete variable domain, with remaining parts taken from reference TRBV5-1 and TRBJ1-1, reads KAGVTQTPRYLIKTRGQQVTLSCSPISGHRSVSWYQQTPGQGLQFLFEYFSETQRNKGNFPGRFSGRQFSNSRSEMNVSTLELGDSALYLCASSLSGAVEAFFGQGTRLTVV.

The CDR3 DNA reads as TGTGCCAGCAGCGTAGGGAGCAGACTCACAGATACGCAGTATTTT. Protein product: CASSVGSRLTDTQYF. V and J are TRBV9 and TRBJ2-3; D gene uncertain. CDR1 and CDR2 from the germline V gene are SGDLS and YYNGEE. Trimming shortened V by 0 bases and J by 2 bases, and 10 bases separated the two germline ends. The CDR3 is 15 residues long.

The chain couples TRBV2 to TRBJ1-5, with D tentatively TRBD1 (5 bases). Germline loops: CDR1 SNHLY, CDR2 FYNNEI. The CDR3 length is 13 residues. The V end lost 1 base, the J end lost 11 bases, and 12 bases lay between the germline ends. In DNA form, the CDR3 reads TGTGCCAGCAGTGAAGGGGGGGTCTCGGCCCAGCATTTT. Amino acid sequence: CASSEGGVSAQHF. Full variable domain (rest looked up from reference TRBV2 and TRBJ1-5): EPEVTQTPSHQVTQMGQEVILRCVPISNHLYFYWYRQILGQKVEFLVSFYNNEISEKSEIFDDQFSVERPDGSNFTLKIRSTKLEDSAMYFCASSEGGVSAQHFGDGTRLSIL.

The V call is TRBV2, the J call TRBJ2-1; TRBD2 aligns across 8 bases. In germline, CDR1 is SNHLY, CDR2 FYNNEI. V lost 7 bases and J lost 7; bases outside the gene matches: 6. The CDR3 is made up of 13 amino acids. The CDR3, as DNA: TGTGCCAGCAATCGGGAGGGCGAGAATGAGCAGTTCTTC. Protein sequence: CASNREGENEQFF. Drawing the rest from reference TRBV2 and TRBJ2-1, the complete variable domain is EPEVTQTPSHQVTQMGQEVILRCVPISNHLYFYWYRQILGQKVEFLVSFYNNEISEKSEIFDDQFSVERPDGSNFTLKIRSTKLEDSAMYFCASNREGENEQFFGPGTRLTVL.

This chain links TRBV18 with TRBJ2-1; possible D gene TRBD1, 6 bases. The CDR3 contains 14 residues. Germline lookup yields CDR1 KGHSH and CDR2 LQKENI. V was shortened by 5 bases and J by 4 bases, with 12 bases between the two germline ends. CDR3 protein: CASSAKRGYNEQFF. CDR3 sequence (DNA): TGTGCCAGCTCAGCCAAAAGGGGGTACAATGAGCAGTTCTTC.

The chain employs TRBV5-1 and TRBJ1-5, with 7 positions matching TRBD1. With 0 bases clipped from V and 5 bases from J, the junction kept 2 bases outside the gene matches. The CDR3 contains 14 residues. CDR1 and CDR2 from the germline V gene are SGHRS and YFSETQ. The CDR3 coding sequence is TGCGCCAGCAGCTTGGGACAGGGCGATCAGCCCCAGCATTTT. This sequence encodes CASSLGQGDQPQHF.

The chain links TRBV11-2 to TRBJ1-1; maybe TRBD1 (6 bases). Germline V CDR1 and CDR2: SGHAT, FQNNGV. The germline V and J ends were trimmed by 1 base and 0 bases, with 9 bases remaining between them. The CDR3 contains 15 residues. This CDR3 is CASSLGGPMNTEAFF. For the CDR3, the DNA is TGTGCCAGCAGCTTAGGGGGGCCCATGAACACTGAAGCTTTCTTT.

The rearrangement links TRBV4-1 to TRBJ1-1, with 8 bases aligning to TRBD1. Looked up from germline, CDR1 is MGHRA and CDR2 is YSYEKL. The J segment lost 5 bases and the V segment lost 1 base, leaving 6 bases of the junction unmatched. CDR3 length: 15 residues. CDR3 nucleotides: TGCGCCAGCAGCCAAGGACAGGGGCCAGGGACTGAAGCTTTCTTT. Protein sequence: CASSQGQGPGTEAFF.

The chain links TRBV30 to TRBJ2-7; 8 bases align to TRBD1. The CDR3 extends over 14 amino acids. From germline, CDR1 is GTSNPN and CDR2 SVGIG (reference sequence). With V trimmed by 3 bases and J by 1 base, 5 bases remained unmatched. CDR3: CAWSGQGDSYEQYF. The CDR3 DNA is TGTGCCTGGAGCGGACAGGGCGATTCCTACGAGCAGTACTTC.

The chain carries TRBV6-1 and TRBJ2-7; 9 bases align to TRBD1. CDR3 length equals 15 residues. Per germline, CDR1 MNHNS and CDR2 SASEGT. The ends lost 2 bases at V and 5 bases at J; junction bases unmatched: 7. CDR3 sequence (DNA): TGTGCCAGCAGTGAAAGACAGGGGGTTCGCGACGAGCAGTACTTC. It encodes CASSERQGVRDEQYF.

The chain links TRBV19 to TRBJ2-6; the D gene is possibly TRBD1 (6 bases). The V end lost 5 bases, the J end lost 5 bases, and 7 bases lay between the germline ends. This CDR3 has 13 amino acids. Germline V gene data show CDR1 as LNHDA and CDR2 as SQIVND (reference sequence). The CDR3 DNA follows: TGTGCCAGTAGTCAGGGGTGGGCCAACGTCCTGACTTTC. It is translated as CASSQGWANVLTF.

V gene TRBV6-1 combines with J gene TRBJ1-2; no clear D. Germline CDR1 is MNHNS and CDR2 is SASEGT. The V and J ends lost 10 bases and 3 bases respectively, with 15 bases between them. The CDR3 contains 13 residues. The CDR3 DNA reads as TGTGCCACGGGGTCGCAGGACGACTATGGCTACACCTTC. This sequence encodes CATGSQDDYGYTF.

CDR3 region: CASSFGTGYNSPLHF. CDR3 bases: TGTGCCAGCAGCTTTGGGACAGGATATAATTCACCCCTCCACTTT. The J gene is TRBJ1-6, the V gene TRBV7-9; 8 nucleotides match TRBD1. The CDR3 consists of 15 residues. Germline V gives CDR1 SEHNR, CDR2 FQNEAQ (reference sequence). J was trimmed by 4 bases and V by 3 bases; bases with no gene match: 2.

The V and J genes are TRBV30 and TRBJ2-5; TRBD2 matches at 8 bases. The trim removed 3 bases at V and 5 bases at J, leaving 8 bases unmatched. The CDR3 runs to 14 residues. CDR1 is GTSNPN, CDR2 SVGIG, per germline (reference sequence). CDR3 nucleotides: TGTGCCTGGAGAAGGGCGGGGGGCCTCGAGACCCAGTACTTC. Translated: CAWRRAGGLETQYF.

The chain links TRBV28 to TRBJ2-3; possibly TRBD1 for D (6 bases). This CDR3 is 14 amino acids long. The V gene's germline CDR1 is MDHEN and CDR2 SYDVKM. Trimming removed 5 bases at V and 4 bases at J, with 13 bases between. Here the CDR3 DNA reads TGTGCCAGCAGTCCTGGACAGCTGGCAGATACGCAGTATTTT. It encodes CASSPGQLADTQYF.

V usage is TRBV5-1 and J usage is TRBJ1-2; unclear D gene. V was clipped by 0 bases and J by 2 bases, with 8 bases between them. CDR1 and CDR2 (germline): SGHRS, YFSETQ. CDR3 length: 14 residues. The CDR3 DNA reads TGCGCCAGCAGCTTGGATCCAGGAAACTATGGCTACACCTTC. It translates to CASSLDPGNYGYTF.

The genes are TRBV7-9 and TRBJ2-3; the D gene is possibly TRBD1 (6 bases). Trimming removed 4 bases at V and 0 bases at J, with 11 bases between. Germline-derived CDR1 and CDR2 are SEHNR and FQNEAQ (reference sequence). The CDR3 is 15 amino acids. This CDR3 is CASSYQGHSTDTQYF. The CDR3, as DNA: TGTGCCAGCAGCTACCAGGGACATAGCACAGATACGCAGTATTTT.

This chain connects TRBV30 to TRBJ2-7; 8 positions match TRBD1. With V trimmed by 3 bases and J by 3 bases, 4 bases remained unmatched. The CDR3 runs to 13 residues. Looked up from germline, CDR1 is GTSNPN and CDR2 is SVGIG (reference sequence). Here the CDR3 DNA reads TGTGCCTGGAGCGTGACAGGGGACTACGAGCAGTACTTC. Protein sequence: CAWSVTGDYEQYF.

CDR3 protein: CASSLAPGGLAEAFF. DNA of the CDR3: TGTGCCAGCAGCTTAGCCCCCGGTGGACTCGCTGAAGCTTTCTTT. The chain couples TRBV7-2 to TRBJ1-1; no firm D call. CDR3 length equals 15 residues. Looked up from germline, CDR1 is SGHTA and CDR2 is FQGNSA. Trimming took off 0 bases at V and 6 bases at J, with 14 bases between the two ends.

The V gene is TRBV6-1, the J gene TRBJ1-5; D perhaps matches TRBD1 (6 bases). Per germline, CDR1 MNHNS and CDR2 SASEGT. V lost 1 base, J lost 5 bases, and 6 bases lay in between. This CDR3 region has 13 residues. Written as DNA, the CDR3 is TGTGCCAGCAGTGAAGACAGGGATCAGCCCCAGCATTTT. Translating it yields CASSEDRDQPQHF.

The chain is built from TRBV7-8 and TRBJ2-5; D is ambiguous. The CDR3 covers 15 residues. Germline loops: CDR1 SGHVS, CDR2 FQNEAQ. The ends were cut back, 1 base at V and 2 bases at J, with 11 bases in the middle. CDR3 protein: CASSLGATLQETQYF. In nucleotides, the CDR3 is TGTGCCAGCAGCTTAGGGGCTACCCTTCAAGAGACCCAGTACTTC.

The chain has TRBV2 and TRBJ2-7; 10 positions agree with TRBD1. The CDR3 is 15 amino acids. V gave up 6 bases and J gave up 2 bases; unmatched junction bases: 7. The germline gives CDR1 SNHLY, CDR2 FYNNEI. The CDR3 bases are TGTGCCAGCAGGGGAGGGACAGGGGAACCCTACGAGCAGTACTTC. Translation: CASRGGTGEPYEQYF. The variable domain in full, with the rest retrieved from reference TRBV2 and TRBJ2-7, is EPEVTQTPSHQVTQMGQEVILRCVPISNHLYFYWYRQILGQKVEFLVSFYNNEISEKSEIFDDQFSVERPDGSNFTLKIRSTKLEDSAMYFCASRGGTGEPYEQYFGPGTRLTVT.

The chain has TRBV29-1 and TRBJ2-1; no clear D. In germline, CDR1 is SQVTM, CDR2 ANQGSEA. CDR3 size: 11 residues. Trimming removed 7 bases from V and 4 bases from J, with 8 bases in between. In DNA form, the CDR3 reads TGCAGCGCTAGAATTTACAATGAGCAGTTCTTC. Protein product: CSARIYNEQFF.

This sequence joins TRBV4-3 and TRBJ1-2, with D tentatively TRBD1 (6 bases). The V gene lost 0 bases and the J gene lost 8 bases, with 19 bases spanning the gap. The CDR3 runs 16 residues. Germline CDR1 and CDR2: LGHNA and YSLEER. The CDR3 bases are TGCGCCAGCAGCCAAGACAGAACAGGGCGGGCTGGCGGCTACACCTTC. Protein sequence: CASSQDRTGRAGGYTF.

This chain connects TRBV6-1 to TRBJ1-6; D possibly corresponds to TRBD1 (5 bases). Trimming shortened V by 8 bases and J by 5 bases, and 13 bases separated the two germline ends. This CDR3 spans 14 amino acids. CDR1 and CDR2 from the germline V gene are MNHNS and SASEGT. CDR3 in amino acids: CASAGPGDNSPLHF. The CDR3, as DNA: TGTGCCAGCGCGGGACCGGGGGATAATTCACCCCTCCACTTT.